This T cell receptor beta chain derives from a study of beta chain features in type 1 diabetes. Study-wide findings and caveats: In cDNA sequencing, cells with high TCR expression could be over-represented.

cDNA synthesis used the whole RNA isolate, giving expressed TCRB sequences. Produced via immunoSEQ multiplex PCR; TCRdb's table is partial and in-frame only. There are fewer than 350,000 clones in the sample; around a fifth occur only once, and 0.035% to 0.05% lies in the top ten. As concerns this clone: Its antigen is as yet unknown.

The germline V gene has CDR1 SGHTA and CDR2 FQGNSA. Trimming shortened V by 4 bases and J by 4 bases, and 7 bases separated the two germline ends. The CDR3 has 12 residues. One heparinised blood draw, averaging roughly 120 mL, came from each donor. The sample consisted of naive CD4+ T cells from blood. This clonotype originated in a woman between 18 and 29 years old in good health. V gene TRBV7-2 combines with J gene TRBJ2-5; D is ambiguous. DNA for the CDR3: TGTGCCAGCAGCTCAAAACTAGAGACCCAGTACTTC. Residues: CASSSKLETQYF.